The rows below give T cell receptor beta chains drawn from one sample of a study of regulatory T cells in long-lasting Graves disease. TCRdb reprocessed the multiplex PCR reads with MiXCR, giving one entry per CDR3 protein. Of 310,000 or so distinct CDR3 sequences in the sample, under 25% were seen once. Sequencing used peripheral blood mononuclear cells (PBMCs), obtained when the disease was refractory, from a patient treated with antithyroid drugs. These receptor sequences come from a female donor with Graves disease. The CDR3 runs from the conserved cysteine through the conserved F or W. Fields, in order: D gene, J gene, clone size, CDR3 length, V gene, CDR3 protein, CDR3 DNA. A D gene is named only where the DNA matches it firmly. A clone size is listed for some rows: how often the clone was seen (once, few, many), or a class if it is expanded.

D: NA; J: TRBJ1-4; size: NA; length: 12; V: TRBV4-2; CDR3: CASGGGLEKLFF; DNA: TGTGCCAGCGGGGGTGGACTCGAAAAACTGTTTTTT
D: NA; J: TRBJ2-7; size: NA; length: 13; V: TRBV30; CDR3: CAWDSEISYEQYF; DNA: TGTGCCTGGGATAGCGAAATCTCCTACGAGCAGTACTTC
D: NA; J: TRBJ2-7; size: NA; length: 19; V: TRBV7-2; CDR3: CASSQDLTGTPVPLYEQYF; DNA: TGTGCCAGCAGCCAAGACTTGACAGGGACTCCGGTCCCTCTCTACGAGCAGTACTTC
D: NA; J: TRBJ2-3; size: NA; length: 15; V: TRBV12-3/TRBV12-4; CDR3: CASKGAGRSTDTQYF; DNA: TGTGCCAGCAAAGGGGCGGGGCGTAGCACAGATACGCAGTATTTT
D: TRBD1; J: TRBJ2-7; size: NA; length: 17; V: TRBV6-1; CDR3: CASRRPPGQISSYEQYF; DNA: TGTGCCAGCAGACGACCACCGGGACAGATAAGCTCCTACGAGCAGTACTTC
D: NA; J: TRBJ1-4; size: many; length: 16; V: TRBV11-2; CDR3: CASSLDRESTNEKLFF; DNA: TGTGCCAGCAGCTTAGATCGCGAGAGTACAAACGAAAAACTGTTTTTT
D: NA; J: TRBJ2-7; size: many; length: 16; V: TRBV20-1; CDR3: CSARDLPRRRVGEQYF; DNA: TGCAGTGCTAGAGACCTTCCCCGCCGGAGGGTCGGCGAGCAGTACTTC
D: TRBD2; J: TRBJ2-5; size: NA; length: 14; V: TRBV3-1; CDR3: CASSLRTSEETQYF; DNA: TGTGCCAGCAGCTTAAGGACTAGCGAAGAGACCCAGTACTTC
D: NA; J: TRBJ1-1; size: NA; length: 13; V: TRBV20-1; CDR3: CSAKGSGRAEAFF; DNA: TGCAGTGCCAAAGGGTCAGGGAGGGCTGAAGCTTTCTTT
D: TRBD1; J: TRBJ2-7; size: many; length: 14; V: TRBV3-1; CDR3: CASSQTGVSYEQYF; DNA: TGTGCCAGCAGCCAGACAGGGGTATCCTACGAGCAGTACTTC
D: NA; J: TRBJ1-1; size: many; length: 14; V: TRBV28; CDR3: CASSLVRSNTEAFF; DNA: TGTGCCAGCAGTTTGGTACGGAGCAACACTGAAGCTTTCTTT
D: NA; J: TRBJ2-5; size: few; length: 13; V: TRBV4-3; CDR3: CASSREVLETQYF; DNA: TGCGCCAGCAGCCGTGAGGTCCTTGAGACCCAGTACTTC
D: NA; J: TRBJ1-5; size: many; length: 16; V: TRBV6-1; CDR3: CASETRGWYSNQPQHF; DNA: TGTGCCAGCGAGACGCGGGGATGGTACAGCAATCAGCCCCAGCATTTT
D: TRBD1; J: TRBJ1-1; size: NA; length: 15; V: TRBV4-3; CDR3: CASSGQAYMNTEAFF; DNA: TGCGCCAGCTCGGGACAGGCCTACATGAACACTGAAGCTTTCTTT
D: NA; J: TRBJ2-5; size: many; length: 15; V: TRBV28; CDR3: CASSLPQWGGETQYF; DNA: TGTGCCAGCAGTTTGCCGCAGTGGGGTGGCGAGACCCAGTACTTC
D: NA; J: TRBJ2-7; size: few; length: 13; V: TRBV24-1; CDR3: CATSDSHGYEQYF; DNA: TGTGCCACCAGTGATTCCCACGGGTACGAGCAGTACTTC
D: NA; J: TRBJ2-7; size: few; length: 15; V: TRBV14; CDR3: CASSQGTLPIYEQYF; DNA: TGTGCCAGCAGCCAAGGGACACTACCGATCTACGAGCAGTACTTC
D: TRBD1; J: TRBJ1-1; size: few; length: 17; V: TRBV6-2/TRBV6-3; CDR3: CASSRTNLNRQGAEAFF; DNA: TGTGCCAGCAGTCGTACAAATTTAAATAGACAGGGGGCAGAAGCTTTCTTT
D: TRBD2; J: TRBJ2-2; size: NA; length: 18; V: TRBV11-2; CDR3: CASSLVEAGGWYTGELFF; DNA: TGTGCCAGCAGCTTAGTCGAGGCGGGAGGGTGGTACACCGGGGAGCTGTTTTTT
D: NA; J: TRBJ2-2; size: many; length: 12; V: TRBV5-4; CDR3: CASRGESGELFF; DNA: TGTGCCAGCAGAGGAGAATCCGGGGAGCTGTTTTTT
D: NA; J: TRBJ2-4; size: many; length: 16; V: TRBV7-2; CDR3: CASSSPWGGLANIQYF; DNA: TGTGCCAGCAGCTCACCTTGGGGGGGCCTAGCGAACATTCAGTACTTC
D: TRBD2; J: TRBJ2-7; size: many; length: 14; V: TRBV28; CDR3: CASSFRLAGYEQYF; DNA: TGTGCCAGCAGTTTCCGACTAGCGGGCTACGAGCAGTACTTC
D: NA; J: TRBJ1-2; size: few; length: 14; V: TRBV29-1; CDR3: CSAYLNGGSYGYTF; DNA: TGCAGCGCATACTTGAATGGGGGTTCCTATGGCTACACCTTC
D: NA; J: TRBJ2-7; size: NA; length: 14; V: TRBV6-2/TRBV6-3; CDR3: CASSYAPASYEQYF; DNA: TGTGCCAGCAGTTACGCGCCAGCCTCCTACGAGCAGTACTTC
D: NA; J: TRBJ1-5; size: NA; length: 15; V: TRBV19; CDR3: CASSIRSNSNQPQHF; DNA: TGTGCCAGTAGTATAAGGTCGAATAGCAATCAGCCCCAGCATTTT
D: NA; J: TRBJ1-6; size: many; length: 15; V: TRBV20-1; CDR3: CSAPKEGRRNSPLHF; DNA: TGCAGTGCTCCGAAGGAGGGCAGGCGTAATTCACCCCTCCACTTT
D: NA; J: TRBJ2-7; size: many; length: 14; V: TRBV12-3/TRBV12-4; CDR3: CASSRTVPPYEQYF; DNA: TGTGCCAGCAGCCGGACAGTTCCCCCCTACGAGCAGTACTTC
D: NA; J: TRBJ2-7; size: many; length: 12; V: TRBV28; CDR3: CASSSTADEQYF; DNA: TGTGCCAGCAGTAGTACGGCCGACGAGCAGTACTTC
D: NA; J: TRBJ2-3; size: NA; length: 14; V: TRBV27; CDR3: CASRFSGLTDTQYF; DNA: TGTGCCAGCAGATTCTCGGGGTTGACAGATACGCAGTATTTT
D: TRBD1; J: TRBJ2-2; size: few; length: 17; V: TRBV7-8; CDR3: CASSTGTGQASTGELFF; DNA: TGTGCCAGCAGCACCGGGACAGGGCAAGCTTCCACCGGGGAGCTGTTTTTT
D: NA; J: TRBJ2-4; size: many; length: 14; V: TRBV5-1; CDR3: CASSFSGAGDIQYF; DNA: TGCGCCAGCAGCTTTTCCGGGGCTGGTGACATTCAGTACTTC
D: NA; J: TRBJ2-2; size: NA; length: 15; V: TRBV29-1; CDR3: CSVEEGYSNTGELFF; DNA: TGCAGCGTTGAAGAAGGGTACTCGAACACCGGGGAGCTGTTTTTT
D: TRBD1; J: TRBJ2-7; size: NA; length: 15; V: TRBV20-1; CDR3: CSARDLVEQGLEQCF; DNA: TGCAGTGCTAGAGATCTTGTGGAACAGGGGCTCGAGCAGTGCTTC
D: TRBD1; J: TRBJ2-1; size: NA; length: 15; V: TRBV11-2; CDR3: CASSLDRGLGNGQFF; DNA: TGTGCCAGCAGCTTGGACAGGGGCCTAGGCAATGGGCAGTTCTTC
D: NA; J: TRBJ2-7; size: NA; length: 15; V: TRBV3-1; CDR3: CASSQQEGVWFEQYF; DNA: TGTGCCAGCAGCCAACAGGAAGGGGTTTGGTTCGAGCAGTACTTC
D: NA; J: TRBJ2-7; size: few; length: 13; V: TRBV28; CDR3: CAGSTSTSYEQYF; DNA: TGTGCCGGATCTACTAGCACCTCCTACGAGCAGTACTTC
D: TRBD1; J: TRBJ2-2; size: NA; length: 16; V: TRBV20-1; CDR3: CSAMGQSESNTGELFF; DNA: TGCAGTGCCATGGGACAGTCTGAATCGAACACCGGGGAGCTGTTTTTT
D: TRBD2; J: TRBJ2-5; size: many; length: 15; V: TRBV3-1; CDR3: CASTPAGVGRETQYF; DNA: TGTGCCAGCACCCCAGCGGGAGTAGGGAGAGAGACCCAGTACTTC
D: NA; J: TRBJ1-5; size: few; length: 12; V: TRBV20-1; CDR3: CSARPGTQPQHF; DNA: TGCAGTGCTAGGCCGGGAACTCAGCCCCAGCATTTT
D: NA; J: TRBJ1-1; size: many; length: 15; V: TRBV10-3; CDR3: CAISDGGDSNTEAFF; DNA: TGTGCCATCAGTGACGGTGGGGACTCGAACACTGAAGCTTTCTTT
D: NA; J: TRBJ2-5; size: many; length: 17; V: TRBV10-3; CDR3: CAISEFDSGRAGETQYF; DNA: TGTGCCATCAGTGAGTTCGATAGCGGTCGGGCCGGGGAGACCCAGTACTTC
D: NA; J: TRBJ2-2; size: NA; length: 16; V: TRBV9; CDR3: CASSASPPGNTGELFF; DNA: TGTGCCAGCAGCGCCAGCCCTCCGGGAAACACCGGGGAGCTGTTTTTT
D: TRBD2; J: TRBJ2-5; size: few; length: 14; V: TRBV30; CDR3: CAWSALGGLETQYF; DNA: TGTGCCTGGAGCGCACTGGGGGGGTTGGAGACCCAGTACTTC
D: TRBD1; J: TRBJ2-2; size: few; length: 16; V: TRBV7-2; CDR3: CASSPPRDRGPGELFF; DNA: TGTGCCAGCAGCCCACCGCGGGACAGGGGCCCCGGGGAGCTGTTTTTT
D: NA; J: TRBJ1-1; size: NA; length: 13; V: TRBV12-3/TRBV12-4; CDR3: CASNRVVGGSSFF; DNA: TGTGCCAGCAACCGAGTGGTCGGGGGCTCATCTTTCTTT
D: NA; J: TRBJ1-6; size: NA; length: 14; V: TRBV9; CDR3: CASSVGELWSPLHF; DNA: TGTGCCAGCAGCGTAGGAGAGCTCTGGTCACCCCTCCACTTT
D: TRBD1; J: TRBJ2-7; size: NA; length: 14; V: TRBV28; CDR3: CASSLAQGFREQYF; DNA: TGTGCCAGCAGTTTGGCACAGGGGTTTCGCGAGCAGTACTTC
D: NA; J: TRBJ2-2; size: NA; length: 16; V: TRBV7-2; CDR3: CASSLAPSANTGELFF; DNA: TGTGCCAGCAGCTTAGCACCCTCAGCTAACACCGGGGAGCTGTTTTTT
D: NA; J: TRBJ1-5; size: NA; length: 13; V: TRBV27; CDR3: CASRRGVGQPQHF; DNA: TGTGCCAGCAGGCGGGGGGTCGGTCAGCCCCAGCATTTT
D: NA; J: TRBJ2-5; size: NA; length: 10; V: TRBV29-1; CDR3: CSVAAETQYF; DNA: TGCAGCGTTGCAGCCGAGACCCAGTACTTC